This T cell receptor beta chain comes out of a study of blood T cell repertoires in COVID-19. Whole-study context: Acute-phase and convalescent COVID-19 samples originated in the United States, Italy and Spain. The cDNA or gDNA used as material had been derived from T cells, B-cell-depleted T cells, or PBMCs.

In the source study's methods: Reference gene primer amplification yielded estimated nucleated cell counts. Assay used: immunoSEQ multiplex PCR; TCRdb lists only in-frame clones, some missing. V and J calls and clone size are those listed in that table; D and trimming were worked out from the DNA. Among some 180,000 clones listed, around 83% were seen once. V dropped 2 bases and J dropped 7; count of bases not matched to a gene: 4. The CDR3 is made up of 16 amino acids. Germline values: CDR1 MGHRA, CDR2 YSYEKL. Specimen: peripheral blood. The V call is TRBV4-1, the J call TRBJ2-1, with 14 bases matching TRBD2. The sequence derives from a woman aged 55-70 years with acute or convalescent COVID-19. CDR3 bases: TGCGCCAGCAGCCAAATAGGGACTAGCGGGAGTAATGAGCAGTTCTTC. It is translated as CASSQIGTSGSNEQFF.